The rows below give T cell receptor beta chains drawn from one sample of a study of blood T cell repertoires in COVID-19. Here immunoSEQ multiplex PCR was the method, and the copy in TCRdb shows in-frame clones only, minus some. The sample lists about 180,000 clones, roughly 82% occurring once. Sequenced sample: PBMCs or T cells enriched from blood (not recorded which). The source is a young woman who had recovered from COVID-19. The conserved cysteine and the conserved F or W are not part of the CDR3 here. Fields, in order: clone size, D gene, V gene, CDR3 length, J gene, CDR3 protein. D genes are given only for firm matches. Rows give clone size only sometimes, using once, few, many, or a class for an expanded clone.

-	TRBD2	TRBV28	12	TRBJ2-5	ASSLLSGSETQY
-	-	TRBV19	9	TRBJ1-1	ASTGVAEAF
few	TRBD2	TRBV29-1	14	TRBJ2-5	SVDDPLAGGPETQY
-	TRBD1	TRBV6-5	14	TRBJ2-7	ASSYYTGTGGFEQY
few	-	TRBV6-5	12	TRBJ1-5	ASTANQGNQPQH
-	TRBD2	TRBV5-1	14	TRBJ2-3	ASSFTSGRAPDTQY
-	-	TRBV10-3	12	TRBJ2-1	AISERERDNEQF
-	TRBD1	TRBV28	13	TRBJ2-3	ASRPHRGEADTQY
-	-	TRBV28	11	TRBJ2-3	ASSLGGEGTQY
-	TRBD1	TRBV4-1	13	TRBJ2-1	ASSTRQGASSEQF
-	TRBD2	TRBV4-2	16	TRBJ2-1	ASSRAGTSGDSYNEQF
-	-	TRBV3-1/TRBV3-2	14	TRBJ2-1	ASSLSGSGTYNEQF
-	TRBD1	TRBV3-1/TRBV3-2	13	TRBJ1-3	ASSRGTATGNTIY
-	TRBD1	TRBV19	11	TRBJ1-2	ASAPDRAYGYT
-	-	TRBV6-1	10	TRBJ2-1	ASSEAEREQF
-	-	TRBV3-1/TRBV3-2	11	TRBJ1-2	ASSQQGNYGYT
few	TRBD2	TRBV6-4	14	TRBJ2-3	ASSEAATSVTDTQY
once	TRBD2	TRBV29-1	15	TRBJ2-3	SVEGVIGTSGTDTQY
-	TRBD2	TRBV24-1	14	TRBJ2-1	ATSDPSGYSYNEQF
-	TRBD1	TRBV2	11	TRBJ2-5	ASGQGLGETQY
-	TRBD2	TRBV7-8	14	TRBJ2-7	ASSPRGGIVPYEQY
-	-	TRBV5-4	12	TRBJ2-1	ASSLYHGSNEQF
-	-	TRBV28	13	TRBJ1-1	ASSPHSDTHVGAF
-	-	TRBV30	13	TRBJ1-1	AWSVAVGQNTEAF
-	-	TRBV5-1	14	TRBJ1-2	ASSLAWGGFDYGYT
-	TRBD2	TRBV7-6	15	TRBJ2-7	ASSFPREGGDPYEQY
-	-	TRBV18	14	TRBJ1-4	ASSPRRVATNEKLF
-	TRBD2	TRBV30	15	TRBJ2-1	AWSVGTSGKSYNEQF
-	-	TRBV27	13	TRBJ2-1	ASSLVPVEANEQF